This is a list of T cell receptor beta chains from one sample in a study of shared clonotypes between healthy human individuals. Sequencing used immunoSEQ multiplex PCR; TCRdb keeps in-frame clones, though not all of them. The table records over 950,000 clones, approximately 80% of them present only once. Sequences were obtained from memory CD4+ T cells from PBMCs. Every receptor here comes from a man younger than 35 in good health. Some clones in this sample may be carry-over from other donors' samples. CDR3s leave out the opening cysteine and the closing phenylalanine or tryptophan. The order of the fields is V gene, J gene, D gene, CDR3 protein. D genes are given only for firm matches.

>TRBV29-1|TRBJ2-7|TRBD2
SVHGDVLSGSSVYEQY
>TRBV7-9|TRBJ1-2|NA
ASSLEMSGYT
>TRBV28|TRBJ2-7|NA
ASSPTLTGADEQY
>TRBV7-2|TRBJ2-7|NA
ASSLAGTSYEQY
>TRBV9|TRBJ2-3|NA
ASSVEGGISTDTQY
>TRBV4-1|TRBJ2-7|NA
ASSQAGTNTYEQY
>TRBV5-8|TRBJ2-2|TRBD1
ASMLNRGLDTGELF
>TRBV5-1|TRBJ1-1|NA
ASSKQGADPEAF
>TRBV28|TRBJ1-5|TRBD1
ASSDRDHQPQH
>TRBV28|TRBJ2-7|NA
ASSSSSYYEQY
>TRBV5-4|TRBJ2-3|NA
ASSQGLESTDTQY
>TRBV6-6|TRBJ2-2|TRBD2
ASRTGGVNTGELF
>TRBV2|TRBJ1-4|NA
ASSGQGTPTNEKLF